Sequencing of this TCR beta chain was carried out in a study of blood T cells in healthy people across ages. Study information: Template switching captured about one barcoded beta molecule per two T cells. The study's findings and limits: Not knowing donor CMV status may have confounded expanded clonotype changes.

This clonotype turned up a few times. Its cognate antigen is unknown. Isolation yielded PBMCs, at least 7 million per sample, in every case. The CDR3 covers 16 residues. The junction had 17 bases not matched to a gene; V was cut back by 4 bases and J by 9 bases. Germline loops: CDR1 SGHRS, CDR2 YFSETQ. Combining a sample-barcoded 5' primer with a J-beta primer mix, a second PCR ran for 7 to 11 cycles. In TCRdb, the 5' RACE reads were re-called with MiXCR into one record per CDR3 protein. The data show about 290,000 distinct CDR3 sequences, 27% seen once. The receptor comes from a woman in her sixties or seventies in good health. Specimen: blood. V usage is TRBV5-1 and J usage is TRBJ2-5, with 8 bases identical to TRBD2. The CDR3 DNA reads TGCGCCAGCAGCCAAGGTCCTCTCGGTTCAGCGGGGGCCCAGTACTTC. Protein sequence: CASSQGPLGSAGAQYF.